The next 26 T cell receptor beta chains were all read from a single sample in a study of blood T cell repertoires in COVID-19. Clones were read by immunoSEQ multiplex PCR, and TCRdb kept only the in-frame ones, dropping some. The sample holds 400,000 or so clones, approximately 92% seen once. Material for sequencing was PBMCs or T cells enriched from blood (not recorded which). The receptors shown here come from a man aged 25-45 years who had recovered from COVID-19.

J is TRBJ2-7 and V is TRBV9; 9 bases match TRBD2. The CDR3 covers 16 residues. J gave up 3 bases and V 0 bases, and 7 bases lay outside the gene matches. Germline assignment: CDR1 SGDLS and CDR2 YYNGEE. In nucleotides, the CDR3 is TGTGCCAGCAGCGTAGATGTAGCGGGGGTAATCTACGAGCAGTACTTC. Translating it yields CASSVDVAGVIYEQYF.

The chain has TRBV18 and TRBJ2-3; D might be TRBD2 (6 bases). Germline values: CDR1 KGHSH, CDR2 LQKENI. Trimming pared 2 bases from V and 1 base from J, leaving 13 bases between. The CDR3 contains 16 residues. The CDR3 DNA reads TGTGCCAGCTCACCAAAAATTTCGGGAGGCACAGATACGCAGTATTTT. This codes for CASSPKISGGTDTQYF.

The chain couples TRBV6-5 to TRBJ1-1, with 8 bases fitting TRBD1. Unmatched junction bases numbered 4, after V lost 4 bases and J lost 0 bases. The CDR3 spans 15 residues. Germline V lookup: CDR1 MNHEY, CDR2 SVGAGI. The CDR3 loop reads CASSLLDRVNTEAFF. DNA of the CDR3: TGTGCCAGCAGTTTATTGGACAGGGTGAACACTGAAGCTTTCTTT.

The J gene is TRBJ1-1, the V gene TRBV25-1; D not resolved. This CDR3 spans 14 amino acids. Trimming removed 3 bases from V and 0 bases from J, with 8 bases in between. Germline V gene sequence: CDR1 MGHDK, CDR2 SYGVNS. The CDR3 region is CASSDPGVNTEAFF. In nucleotides, the CDR3 is TGTGCCAGCAGTGATCCGGGAGTGAACACTGAAGCTTTCTTT.

The chain has TRBV9 and TRBJ2-3; 10 positions agree with TRBD2. The germline gives CDR1 SGDLS, CDR2 YYNGEE. CDR3 length: 16 amino acids. Trimming removed 0 bases from V and 4 bases from J; junction bases left unmatched: 5. The CDR3 coding sequence is TGTGCCAGCAGCGTAGGTCTAGCGGGAGCCGCAGATACGCAGTATTTT. As protein: CASSVGLAGAADTQYF.

The CDR3 sequence is CASSLGGTPSYEQYF. The CDR3 coding sequence is TGTGCCAGCAGCTTGGGCGGCACCCCATCCTACGAGCAGTACTTC. The chain employs TRBV5-5 and TRBJ2-7; D is uncertain. CDR1 and CDR2 from the germline V gene are SGHKS and YYEKEE (reference sequence). The V and J ends lost 0 bases and 1 base respectively, with 11 bases between them. The CDR3 runs to 15 residues.

The V and J genes are TRBV5-1 and TRBJ2-5, with D possibly being TRBD2 (6 bases). This CDR3 region has 14 residues. CDR1 and CDR2 from the germline V gene are SGHRS and YFSETQ. V gave up 4 bases and J gave up 2 bases, with 12 bases separating them. This CDR3 reads CASSDPGLQETQYF. The CDR3 DNA sequence: TGCGCCAGCAGCGATCCGGGACTGCAAGAGACCCAGTACTTC.

The V and J genes are TRBV3-1 (or the pseudogene TRBV3-2) and TRBJ1-1; the D is unclear. Trimming removed 4 bases at V and 0 bases at J, with 9 bases between. Looked up from germline, CDR1 is LGHDT and CDR2 is YNNKEL (reference sequence). The CDR3 sequence is 14 residues long. CDR3 nucleotide sequence: TGTGCCAGCAGCCCCCACGGGGTGAACACTGAAGCTTTCTTT. Translating gives CASSPHGVNTEAFF.

The chain employs TRBV28 and TRBJ1-4; maybe TRBD1 (5 bases). Germline-derived CDR1 and CDR2 are MDHEN and SYDVKM. This CDR3 region has 13 residues. Deletions cut 2 bases from V and 12 bases from J, with 13 bases between. The CDR3 sequence: CASSLPSSRELFF. CDR3 DNA: TGTGCCAGCAGTTTACCCAGTTCCAGGGAACTGTTTTTT.

The V gene is TRBV28, the J gene TRBJ1-1, with D possibly being TRBD1 (5 bases). This CDR3 has 15 residues. Trimming removed 5 bases at V and 2 bases at J, with 15 bases between. Germline V gene sequence: CDR1 MDHEN, CDR2 SYDVKM. The CDR3 DNA reads as TGTGCCAGCAGTCTCGGGGGGGGATATAACACTGAAGCTTTCTTT. Translation gives CASSLGGGYNTEAFF.

V is TRBV5-1 and J is TRBJ1-4; 9 bases align to TRBD1. The V gene end was trimmed by 3 bases and the J gene end by 8 bases; junction bases not matched to a gene: 11. Looked up from germline, CDR1 is SGHRS and CDR2 is YFSETQ. There are 16 residues in the CDR3. CDR3 in amino acids: CASSWGQGGVAEKLFF. CDR3 DNA sequence: TGCGCCAGCAGCTGGGGACAGGGAGGGGTGGCGGAAAAACTGTTTTTT.

This chain connects TRBV18 to TRBJ1-1; 8 bases are a match to TRBD1. J lost 0 bases, V lost 0 bases, and 9 bases had no gene match. CDR3 length: 18 residues. CDR1 KGHSH and CDR2 LQKENI come from the germline V gene. CDR3 nucleotide sequence: TGTGCCAGCTCACCACCAAACAGGGGGAACATTATGAACACTGAAGCTTTCTTT. Its translation is CASSPPNRGNIMNTEAFF. Filled out from reference TRBV18 and TRBJ1-1, the complete variable domain reads NAGVMQNPRHLVRRRGQEARLRCSPMKGHSHVYWYRQLPEEGLKFMVYLQKENIIDESGMPKERFSAEFPKEGPSILRIQQVVRGDSAAYFCASSPPNRGNIMNTEAFFGQGTRLTVV.

The gene calls are TRBV11-2 and TRBJ1-2; D gene uncertain. This CDR3 has 14 amino acids. Trimming left V 2 bases short and J 0 bases short, with 7 bases between. Germline V lookup: CDR1 SGHAT, CDR2 FQNNGV. The CDR3 DNA sequence: TGTGCCAGCAGCTTACGGTCTACTAACTATGGCTACACCTTC. Amino acids: CASSLRSTNYGYTF. Full variable domain (rest looked up from reference TRBV11-2 and TRBJ1-2): EAGVAQSPRYKIIEKRQSVAFWCNPISGHATLYWYQQILGQGPKLLIQFQNNGVVDDSQLPKDRFSAERLKGVDSTLKIQPAKLEDSAVYLCASSLRSTNYGYTFGSGTRLTVV.

CDR3 protein: CASSLEPDRPIDTEAFF. CDR3 bases: TGCGCCAGCAGCTTGGAACCGGACAGGCCGATAGACACTGAAGCTTTCTTT. The chain is built from TRBV5-1 and TRBJ1-1; 7 bases align to TRBD1. Germline CDR1 is SGHRS and CDR2 is YFSETQ. The CDR3 runs 17 residues. V was clipped by 0 bases and J by 3 bases; unmatched bases: 11.

This sequence joins TRBV4-1 and TRBJ2-7, with D maybe TRBD2 (6 bases). The V gene's germline CDR1 is MGHRA and CDR2 YSYEKL. With 4 bases removed from V and 3 bases from J, the gap between germline ends came to 13 bases. CDR3 length: 14 residues. The CDR3: CASSPQAGNYEQYF. The DNA of the CDR3 is TGCGCCAGCAGCCCCCAAGCGGGTAACTACGAGCAGTACTTC.

In DNA form, the CDR3 reads TGCGCCAGCAGCTCCTTATCAGTCGCCGGGGAGCAGTTCTTC. This encodes CASSSLSVAGEQFF. The gene calls are TRBV5-1 and TRBJ2-1; D unresolved. V lost 3 bases and J 10 bases, leaving 17 bases between the germline ends. CDR1 is SGHRS and CDR2 is YFSETQ in the germline V gene. The CDR3 has 14 residues.

The J gene is TRBJ2-1, the V gene TRBV28; 7 bases are a match to TRBD2. The CDR3 consists of 13 residues. Germline CDR1 and CDR2: MDHEN and SYDVKM. J gave up 3 bases and V 7 bases, and 3 bases lay outside the gene matches. The CDR3 loop is CASIGGIYNEQFF. As DNA, the CDR3 is TGTGCCAGCATCGGGGGGATCTACAATGAGCAGTTCTTC.

V and J are TRBV28 and TRBJ1-4, with a possible D match to TRBD1 (5 bases). Germline V gene lookup returns CDR1 MDHEN and CDR2 SYDVKM. The germline V and J ends were trimmed by 6 bases and 6 bases, with 17 bases remaining between them. The CDR3 is 15 residues long. The CDR3 region has the DNA TGTGCCAGCAGGTGGTCAGGGAGGCCGGATGAAAAACTGTTTTTT. Encoded protein: CASRWSGRPDEKLFF.

The chain joins TRBV24-1 to TRBJ2-5, with 7 bases matching TRBD1. This CDR3 has 14 amino acids. From germline, CDR1 is KGHDR and CDR2 SFDVKD. J lost 5 bases, V lost 4 bases, and 6 bases had no gene match. The CDR3 DNA sequence: TGTGCCACCAGTGACCAAGGGACAGTGGAGACCCAGTACTTC. Protein sequence: CATSDQGTVETQYF.

V and J are TRBV20-1 and TRBJ2-5; tentative D call: TRBD2 (5 bases). V lost 3 bases and J 1 base, leaving 9 bases between the germline ends. The V gene's germline CDR1 is DFQATT and CDR2 SNEGSKA (reference sequence). The length of the CDR3 is 13 residues. The chain's CDR3 is CSASQRIQETQYF. CDR3 bases: TGCAGTGCTAGTCAGCGGATCCAAGAGACCCAGTACTTC.

The J gene is TRBJ2-6, the V gene TRBV18; weak D call: TRBD2 (5 bases). Germline loops: CDR1 KGHSH, CDR2 LQKENI. This CDR3 comprises 17 residues. Trimming shortened V by 1 base and J by 1 base, and 11 bases separated the two germline ends. The DNA for the CDR3 is TGTGCCAGCTCACCACGGGGAGTGGTTTCTGGGGCCAACGTCCTGACTTTC. Residues: CASSPRGVVSGANVLTF.

This clone was observed a single time. CDR3 sequence reads: CAVSSSVGGETQYF. The CDR3 bases are TGTGCCGTATCTTCTAGCGTGGGGGGGGAGACCCAGTACTTC. This rearrangement joins TRBV27 to TRBJ2-5; 7 bases map to TRBD2. Germline trimming cut 11 bases from V and 5 bases from J; bases unmatched to any gene: 14. The germline V gene encodes CDR1 MNHEY and CDR2 SMNVEV (reference sequence). The CDR3 runs 14 residues.

The V and J genes are TRBV15 and TRBJ2-3, with D maybe TRBD2 (6 bases). The germline V and J ends were trimmed by 0 bases and 2 bases, with 9 bases remaining between them. CDR3 length: 15 residues. Germline V CDR1 and CDR2: LNHNV, YYDKDF (reference sequence). For the CDR3, the DNA is TGTGCCACCAGCAGAGAGCGGGGCCACACAGATACGCAGTATTTT. Amino acid sequence: CATSRERGHTDTQYF.

CDR3 loop: CASSLRGREQFF. The CDR3 nucleotides read TGTGCCAGCAGTCTTCGGGGAAGGGAGCAGTTCTTC. The rearrangement links TRBV28 to TRBJ2-1; perhaps TRBD2 as D (5 bases). This CDR3 has 12 residues. The germline gives CDR1 MDHEN, CDR2 SYDVKM. V lost 5 bases to trimming and J lost 10 bases, with 12 bases between them.

This chain uses TRBV6-6 with TRBJ2-7; possible D gene TRBD1, 5 bases. This CDR3 has 16 residues. The V and J ends lost 6 bases and 0 bases respectively, with 18 bases between them. Germline V CDR1 and CDR2: MNHNY, SVGAGI (reference sequence). The CDR3 here is CASSSSQKTASYEQYF. The CDR3 DNA reads TGTGCCAGCAGCTCCAGCCAAAAGACAGCCTCCTACGAGCAGTACTTC.

The rearrangement uses TRBV29-1 and TRBJ1-1; tentatively, D is TRBD1 (6 bases). This CDR3 contains 14 residues. V dropped 4 bases and J dropped 0 bases, with 12 bases sitting between them. CDR1 and CDR2 from the germline V gene are SQVTM and ANQGSEA. The CDR3 nucleotides read TGCAGCGTTGCCCCTACAGGGATGAACACTGAAGCTTTCTTT. Encoded protein: CSVAPTGMNTEAFF.